This T cell receptor beta chain was obtained from a study of glioma-infiltrating T cells. Overall study results and limits: Tissue and blood shared very few CDR3 sequences.

Germline CDR1 is MDHEN and CDR2 is SYDVKM. The CDR3 covers 14 residues. V was pared by 4 bases and J by 1 base, with 10 bases between. This clonotype was seen at least ten times. Its antigen remains unknown. Using RNA template, CDR3s of TCR alpha and beta were amplified with iRepertoire arm-PCR. TCRdb analysed the multiplex PCR reads with MiXCR anew, one entry per CDR3 protein. The table includes 300,000 to 450,000 distinct CDR3 sequences, roughly 41% detected once. Sequenced: glioma tissue, nonneoplastic brain tissue, or PBMCs (not recorded which). The sequence derives from a human donor with low-grade glioma or glioblastoma, undergoing nonglioma brain surgery, or in good health (not recorded which). The gene calls are TRBV28 and TRBJ1-1; TRBD1 is a possible D gene (5 bases). CDR3 sequence reads: CASSSPGANTEAFF. The CDR3 DNA reads TGTGCCAGCAGTTCCCCCGGGGCGAACACTGAAGCTTTCTTT.